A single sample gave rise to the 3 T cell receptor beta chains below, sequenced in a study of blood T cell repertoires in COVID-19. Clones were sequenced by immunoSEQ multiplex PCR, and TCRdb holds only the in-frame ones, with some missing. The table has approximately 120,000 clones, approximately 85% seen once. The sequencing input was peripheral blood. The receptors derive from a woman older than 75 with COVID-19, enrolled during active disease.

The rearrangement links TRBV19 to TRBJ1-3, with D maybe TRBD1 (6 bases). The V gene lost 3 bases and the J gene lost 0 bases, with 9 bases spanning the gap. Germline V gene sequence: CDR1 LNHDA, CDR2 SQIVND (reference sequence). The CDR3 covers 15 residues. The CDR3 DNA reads TGTGCCAGTAGTATCCCGACAGGCTCTGGAAACACCATATATTTT. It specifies CASSIPTGSGNTIYF.

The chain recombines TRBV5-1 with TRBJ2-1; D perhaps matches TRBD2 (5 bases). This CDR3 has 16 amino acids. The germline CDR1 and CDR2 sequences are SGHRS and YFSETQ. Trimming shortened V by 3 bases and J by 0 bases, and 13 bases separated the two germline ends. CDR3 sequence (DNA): TGCGCCAGCAGCTCCTCCGGGATCAGCTCCTACAATGAGCAGTTCTTC. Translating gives CASSSSGISSYNEQFF.

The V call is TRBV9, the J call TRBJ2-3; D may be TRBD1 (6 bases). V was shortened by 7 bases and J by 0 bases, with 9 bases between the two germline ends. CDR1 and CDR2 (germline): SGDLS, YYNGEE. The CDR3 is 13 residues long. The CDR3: CASAGESTDTQYF. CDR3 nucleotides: TGTGCCAGCGCAGGGGAAAGCACAGATACGCAGTATTTT.